The 24 T cell receptor beta chains below were found in one sample sequenced in a study of immune cell composition in non-small cell lung cancer. The protocol was immunoSEQ multiplex PCR, while the TCRdb copy is restricted to in-frame clones and leaves out a portion. Found here are about 9,000 clones, under 80% of them singletons; the top ten hold roughly 9%. The specimen sequenced was lung tumor tissue. These receptors all stem from a human donor with non-small cell lung cancer.

The chain carries TRBV30 and TRBJ1-6, with D tentatively TRBD1 (6 bases). Germline CDR1 is GTSNPN and CDR2 is SVGIG (reference sequence). The CDR3 runs 17 residues. V shed 5 bases and J shed 0 bases, with 17 bases lying between them. This CDR3 reads CAWARQVSVSYNSPLHF. The CDR3, as DNA: TGTGCCTGGGCTAGACAGGTATCGGTCTCCTATAATTCACCCCTCCACTTT.

The chain combines TRBV7-8 with TRBJ1-1; D may be TRBD1 (5 bases). The ends were cut back, 8 bases at V and 11 bases at J, with 18 bases in the middle. The CDR3 is made up of 12 amino acids. The germline gives CDR1 SGHVS, CDR2 FQNEAQ. The CDR3 bases are TGTGCCAGCGGAAAAAGGGGTTCTGGGGCTTTCTTT. Protein: CASGKRGSGAFF.

The rearrangement uses TRBV27 and TRBJ2-7, with 8 positions matching TRBD2. Looked up from germline, CDR1 is MNHEY and CDR2 is SMNVEV (reference sequence). With 4 bases clipped from V and 3 bases from J, the junction kept 8 bases outside the gene matches. The CDR3 contains 15 residues. In DNA, the CDR3 is TGTGCCAGCAGTTCGTTTGCGGCGGGAGGCTACGAGCAGTACTTC. Encoded protein: CASSSFAAGGYEQYF.

This clone showed up just once. V usage is TRBV9 and J usage is TRBJ2-3, with TRBD2 as a possible D gene (5 bases). This CDR3 is 17 amino acids long. Between the trimmed V and J ends, which lost 1 base and 0 bases, there was a span of 15 bases. Germline loops: CDR1 SGDLS, CDR2 YYNGEE. The CDR3 DNA follows: TGTGCCAGCAGCGTACCCCCAGTGGGGAGAAGCACAGATACGCAGTATTTT. This codes for CASSVPPVGRSTDTQYF.

There are a few counts of this clone. The chain's CDR3 is CASSVGLAQTYEQYF. The CDR3 DNA reads as TGTGCCAGCAGTGTTGGACTAGCGCAGACCTACGAGCAGTACTTC. The chain carries TRBV2 and TRBJ2-7; 9 nucleotides match TRBD2. V was pared by 4 bases and J by 2 bases, with 6 bases of the junction left unmatched. The CDR3 has 15 amino acids. Germline CDR1 SNHLY, CDR2 FYNNEI. The variable domain in full, completed from reference TRBV2 and TRBJ2-7, reads EPEVTQTPSHQVTQMGQEVILRCVPISNHLYFYWYRQILGQKVEFLVSFYNNEISEKSEIFDDQFSVERPDGSNFTLKIRSTKLEDSAMYFCASSVGLAQTYEQYFGPGTRLTVT.

V and J are TRBV7-9 and TRBJ2-7; D unclear. CDR1 is SEHNR, CDR2 FQNEAQ, per germline (reference sequence). Trimming stripped 2 bases from V and 5 bases from J, with 13 bases between. The CDR3 has 14 residues. As DNA, the CDR3 is TGTGCCAGCAGCTTACGGTCCACAACGGACGAGCAGTACTTC. Amino acids: CASSLRSTTDEQYF.

This clone was seen a single time. The chain couples TRBV28 to TRBJ2-7, with D possibly TRBD1 on 5 matching bases. This CDR3 comprises 17 residues. V was trimmed by 3 bases and J by 4 bases, leaving 22 bases between them. CDR1 and CDR2 from the germline V gene are MDHEN and SYDVKM. CDR3 bases: TGTGCCAGCAGTTTCTCCTCCCCCGACAGTTATCTATACGAGCAGTACTTC. Its translation is CASSFSSPDSYLYEQYF. The full variable domain, its missing parts supplied by reference TRBV28 and TRBJ2-7, is DVKVTQSSRYLVKRTGEKVFLECVQDMDHENMFWYRQDPGLGLRLIYFSYDVKMKEKGDIPEGYSVSREKKERFSLILESASTNQTSMYLCASSFSSPDSYLYEQYFGPGTRLTVT.

V usage is TRBV18 and J usage is TRBJ1-5, with D perhaps TRBD1 (5 bases). V was pared by 6 bases and J by 1 base, with 16 bases between. Germline CDR1 is KGHSH and CDR2 is LQKENI. The CDR3 totals 16 residues. The CDR3 protein is CASSPMGKGSNQPQHF. The CDR3 coding sequence is TGTGCCAGCTCGCCTATGGGGAAGGGGAGCAATCAGCCCCAGCATTTT.

This clone appeared once. The rearrangement links TRBV30 to TRBJ2-7; the match to TRBD2 covers 8 bases. This CDR3 is 13 amino acids long. Losses at the gene ends were 5 bases for V and 7 bases for J; bases not matched to a gene: 10. Germline V gene data show CDR1 as GTSNPN and CDR2 as SVGIG (reference sequence). The chain's CDR3 is CAWEREMNQEQYF. In DNA, the CDR3 is TGTGCCTGGGAGCGGGAGATGAATCAGGAGCAGTACTTC.

This clone was picked up a small number of times. The chain joins TRBV18 to TRBJ1-6; D remains unclear. Germline lookup yields CDR1 KGHSH and CDR2 LQKENI. The CDR3 loop spans 13 amino acids. V was pared by 2 bases and J by 10 bases, with 9 bases between. In nucleotides, the CDR3 is TGTGCCAGCTCACCATCGCAGAGCTCACCCCTCCACTTT. Encoded protein: CASSPSQSSPLHF.

The chain uses TRBV9 and TRBJ2-5; perhaps TRBD2 as D (5 bases). V was pared by 0 bases and J by 5 bases, with 11 bases between. Germline-derived CDR1 and CDR2 are SGDLS and YYNGEE. The length of the CDR3 is 14 residues. The CDR3 coding sequence is TGTGCCAGCAGCGTAGGAGGGAGCGAGGAGACCCAGTACTTC. Protein sequence: CASSVGGSEETQYF. Using reference TRBV9 and TRBJ2-5 for the parts outside the CDR3, the full variable domain is DSGVTQTPKHLITATGQRVTLRCSPRSGDLSVYWYQQSLDQGLQFLIQYYNGEERAKGNILERFSAQQFPDLHSELNLSSLELGDSALYFCASSVGGSEETQYFGPGTRLLVL.

V gene TRBV11-2 combines with J gene TRBJ2-5, with D unclear. Germline V gene lookup returns CDR1 SGHAT and CDR2 FQNNGV. The CDR3 is 13 amino acids. The V gene lost 1 base and the J gene lost 1 base, with 4 bases spanning the gap. The DNA for the CDR3 is TGTGCCAGCAGCTTAGGGGCCCAAGAGACCCAGTACTTC. Translated, it gives CASSLGAQETQYF.

This clone was counted a few times. The CDR3 reads CASSLQGKNTGELFF. CDR3 DNA sequence: TGTGCCAGCAGCTTGCAGGGGAAGAACACCGGGGAGCTGTTTTTT. This rearrangement joins TRBV5-7 to TRBJ2-2; possible D gene TRBD1, 6 bases. TRBV5-7 carries the ORF label, with uncertain function. The CDR3 runs to 15 residues. Trimming pared 1 base from V and 1 base from J, leaving 8 bases between.

The chain has TRBV9 and TRBJ2-2; 9 nucleotides line up with TRBD2. There are 15 residues in the CDR3. Germline values: CDR1 SGDLS, CDR2 YYNGEE. J gave up 6 bases and V 0 bases, and 3 bases lay outside the gene matches. CDR3 in DNA: TGTGCCAGCAGCGTAGAAATAGCGGGAGCCGGGGAGCTGTTTTTT. It specifies CASSVEIAGAGELFF.

The CDR3 here is CASSYRGNTEAFF. The CDR3 DNA follows: TGTGCCAGCAGTTACAGGGGGAACACTGAAGCTTTCTTT. This chain joins TRBV7-2 and TRBJ1-1, with 7 bases lining up with TRBD1. CDR3 size: 13 residues. The trim removed 6 bases at V and 1 base at J, leaving 2 bases unmatched. CDR1 and CDR2 from the germline V gene are SGHTA and FQGNSA.

The V call is TRBV5-1, the J call TRBJ2-7, with D unclear. This CDR3 is built from 13 residues. Deletions cut 1 base from V and 0 bases from J, with 5 bases between. Germline assignment: CDR1 SGHRS and CDR2 YFSETQ. CDR3 sequence reads: CASSLSSSYEQYF. The CDR3 DNA reads as TGCGCCAGCAGCTTGTCCAGCTCCTACGAGCAGTACTTC. The full variable domain, in which reference TRBV5-1 and TRBJ2-7 provide the parts outside the CDR3, is KAGVTQTPRYLIKTRGQQVTLSCSPISGHRSVSWYQQTPGQGLQFLFEYFSETQRNKGNFPGRFSGRQFSNSRSEMNVSTLELGDSALYLCASSLSSSYEQYFGPGTRLTVT.

The chain links TRBV7-2 to TRBJ1-5; D is ambiguous. The CDR3 runs to 14 residues. Per germline, CDR1 SGHTA and CDR2 FQGNSA. V lost 3 bases and J lost 3, with 9 bases in between. The CDR3, as DNA: TGTGCCAGCAGCTTTAGGCAGGCCAATCAGCCCCAGCATTTT. It encodes CASSFRQANQPQHF.

The V call is TRBV6-6, the J call TRBJ2-3; D is perhaps TRBD1 (6 bases). This CDR3 has 16 amino acids. The germline gives CDR1 MNHNY, CDR2 SVGAGI (reference sequence). With 1 base removed from V and 4 bases from J, the gap between germline ends came to 15 bases. The CDR3 spells CASSYWTDQTSDTQYF. The CDR3 DNA is TGTGCCAGCAGTTACTGGACAGATCAAACCTCAGATACGCAGTATTTT.

The chain has TRBV7-6 and TRBJ2-7, with D perhaps matching TRBD1 or TRBD2 (5 bases each). Trimming removed 0 bases at V and 5 bases at J, with 11 bases between. CDR3 size: 14 residues. CDR1 is SGHVS, CDR2 FNYEAQ, per germline. CDR3 residues: CASSLADWGHEQYF. CDR3 DNA: TGTGCCAGCAGCTTAGCGGACTGGGGCCACGAGCAGTACTTC.

The V call is TRBV6-6, the J call TRBJ2-3, with D unclear. The CDR3 consists of 14 residues. V gave up 0 bases and J gave up 7 bases, with 11 bases separating them. The germline V gene encodes CDR1 MNHNY and CDR2 SVGAGI (reference sequence). This chain's CDR3 is CASSYSMGINTQYF. The CDR3 region has the DNA TGTGCCAGCAGTTACTCGATGGGGATAAATACGCAGTATTTT.

This clone was counted a few times. The genes are TRBV11-2 and TRBJ2-3, with D unresolved. The CDR3 spans 14 residues. In germline, CDR1 is SGHAT, CDR2 FQNNGV. Trimming stripped 3 bases from V and 6 bases from J, with 13 bases between. The CDR3 loop is CASSFWGPRDTQYF. DNA of the CDR3: TGTGCCAGCAGCTTCTGGGGTCCCAGGGATACGCAGTATTTT.

The rearrangement uses TRBV19 and TRBJ1-4, with D perhaps TRBD1 (5 bases). CDR1 and CDR2 (germline): LNHDA, SQIVND (reference sequence). The CDR3 has 15 residues. V lost 5 bases and J 8 bases, leaving 18 bases between the germline ends. Written as DNA, the CDR3 is TGTGCCAGTAGTTGGGGCCCAACCTCGGGGGAAAAACTGTTTTTT. Amino acid sequence: CASSWGPTSGEKLFF.

Here the CDR3 reads CASSIRQGPITDTQYF. In nucleotides, the CDR3 is TGTGCCAGCAGCATACGACAGGGCCCCATCACAGATACGCAGTATTTT. The chain has TRBV7-2 and TRBJ2-3; 7 bases are a match to TRBD1. From germline, CDR1 is SGHTA and CDR2 FQGNSA. This CDR3 comprises 16 residues. J lost 2 bases, V lost 5 bases, and 10 bases had no gene match.

The chain is built from TRBV27 and TRBJ1-1; the match to TRBD1 covers 9 bases. Trimming removed 8 bases from V and 1 base from J; junction bases left unmatched: 2. This CDR3 has 13 amino acids. Germline V gene data show CDR1 as MNHEY and CDR2 as SMNVEV (reference sequence). This CDR3 reads CASSDRGNTEAFF. The CDR3 DNA sequence: TGTGCCAGCTCGGACAGGGGGAACACTGAAGCTTTCTTT.